These T cell receptor beta chains were read from a single sample in a study of vaccination effects on CD4 cells after COVID-19. Their antigen targets remain unknown. Repertoires were generated with immunoSEQ multiplex PCR, while TCRdb's copy carries only in-frame clones and drops some. The sample yields roughly 76,000 clones, 70% to 75% seen once. Material: CD4+ T cells from PBMCs cultured with HCoV-229E spike peptides, obtained before COVID-19 vaccination. The receptors here all came from a human donor who received a COVID-19 vaccine. Both conserved end residues are part of each CDR3. A D gene is named only where the DNA matches it firmly. Some rows have no size entry. The others give once, few or many, or a class for an expanded clone.

j_call clone_size v_call d_call cdr3_nt cdr3_aa
TRBJ1-2 once TRBV9 TRBD1 TGTGCCAGCAGCGTACGGGGGACAGGGGATTATGGCTACACCTTC CASSVRGTGDYGYTF
TRBJ1-1 - TRBV5-1 - TGCGCCAGCACTCTGGGGCTCTCAAAAGAGGGAGCTTTCTTT CASTLGLSKEGAFF
TRBJ1-2 - TRBV6-1 - TGTGCCAGCAGTGATCCCACTCAGGGAGGTGGTGGCTACACCTTC CASSDPTQGGGGYTF
TRBJ2-3 few TRBV5-1 - TGCGCCAGCAGTTCCAGGGTTAGCACAGATACGCAGTATTTT CASSSRVSTDTQYF
TRBJ1-2 - TRBV13 TRBD1 TGTGCCAGCAGCTTTGGGACAGGGGAAGGCTATGGCTACACCTTC CASSFGTGEGYGYTF
TRBJ1-2 - TRBV5-8 TRBD1 TGTGCCAGCAGCTTAATAGACAGGGTTGGCTACACCTTC CASSLIDRVGYTF
TRBJ2-1 - TRBV7-2 TRBD2 TGTGCCAGCAGCACCCCCGCGGGGCGGGGGTATTTTAATGAGCAGTTCTTC CASSTPAGRGYFNEQFF
TRBJ2-5 - TRBV24-1 - TGTGCCACCACGCCTACTAGTAAACAAGAGACCCAGTACTTC CATTPTSKQETQYF
TRBJ2-2 - TRBV10-1 - TGCGCCAGCAGACAGGGTGCGAACACCGGGGAGCTGTTTTTT CASRQGANTGELFF
TRBJ1-2 - TRBV2 TRBD1 TGTGCCAGCAGAGGGACAGGGGTTGGCTACACCTTC CASRGTGVGYTF
TRBJ1-5 - TRBV20-1 TRBD1 TGCAGTGCTAGTAATAGGGGCAGGGGGGACAATCAGCCCCAGCATTTT CSASNRGRGDNQPQHF
TRBJ2-2 - TRBV19 - TGTGCCAGCACAAGTTGGACAGTTGCCGGGGAGCTGTTTTTT CASTSWTVAGELFF
TRBJ1-2 once TRBV6-6 TRBD1 TGTGCCAGCACCCTTGGGACAGGGTCTGGTAGCGGCTACACCTTC CASTLGTGSGSGYTF
TRBJ2-5 - TRBV28 TRBD1 TGTGCCAGCAGGCGGGACAGGGTTTTCGGGGAGACCCAGTACTTC CASRRDRVFGETQYF
TRBJ2-1 - TRBV19 TRBD2 TGTGCCAGTAGTTCCTCCAGCGGGGACAATGAGCAGTTCTTC CASSSSSGDNEQFF
TRBJ2-4 - TRBV5-8 - TGTGCCAGCAGCCCCGAGCTAGCCAAAAACATTCAGTACTTC CASSPELAKNIQYF
TRBJ2-5 - TRBV4-1 - TGCGCCAGCAGCCAAGATCACGGGTCAGGGAAGACCCAGTACTTC CASSQDHGSGKTQYF
TRBJ1-2 - TRBV6-5 - TGTGCCAGCAGTTTACAGACCTCAGCTAACTATGGCTACACCTTC CASSLQTSANYGYTF
TRBJ2-1 - TRBV19 TRBD2 TGTGCCAGTAGTATGCGACTAGCGGGGGTCTCCTACAATGAGCAGTTCTTC CASSMRLAGVSYNEQFF
TRBJ1-3 - TRBV24-1 - TGTGCCACCAGTGATGGGAGGGCAGGAAACACCATATATTTT CATSDGRAGNTIYF
TRBJ1-2 - TRBV18 - TGTGCCAGCTCACCGGGGGATAACTATGGCTACACCTTC CASSPGDNYGYTF
TRBJ2-4 once TRBV18 TRBD1 TGTGCCAGCTCACCTCCGGGACAGGGGTCCAAAAACATTCAGTACTTC CASSPPGQGSKNIQYF
TRBJ1-3 - TRBV28 - TGTGCCAGCAGCCCGAGGCTGTACGGTGGAAACACCATATATTTT CASSPRLYGGNTIYF
TRBJ2-1 - TRBV5-6 TRBD1 TGTGCCAGCAGCTTATTATCGGCAGGGGGCTACAATGAGCAGTTCTTC CASSLLSAGGYNEQFF
TRBJ2-5 - TRBV7-8 - TGTGCCAGCTCCCCGGGATCACTCCAAGAGACCCAGTACTTC CASSPGSLQETQYF
TRBJ1-1 - TRBV2 TRBD1 TGTGCCAGCAGCCGAAATGGACAGGGGGCCCGCCTCACTGAAGCTTTCTTT CASSRNGQGARLTEAFF
TRBJ2-3 few TRBV2 TRBD1 TGTGCCAGCAGCGGACAGGGAAGGACAGATACGCAGTATTTT CASSGQGRTDTQYF
TRBJ2-3 - TRBV28 TRBD2 TGTGCCAGCAGTTTACTGGCGGGGGGCCCAGATACGCAGTATTTT CASSLLAGGPDTQYF
TRBJ1-4 - TRBV5-1 TRBD1 TGCGCCAGCAGCTTGGGGACAGGGGGGTTTGATGAAAAACTGTTTTTT CASSLGTGGFDEKLFF
TRBJ1-1 - TRBV9 - TGTGCCAGCAGCAAAATGGGGCAGGGGTGGATGAACACTGAAGCTTTCTTT CASSKMGQGWMNTEAFF